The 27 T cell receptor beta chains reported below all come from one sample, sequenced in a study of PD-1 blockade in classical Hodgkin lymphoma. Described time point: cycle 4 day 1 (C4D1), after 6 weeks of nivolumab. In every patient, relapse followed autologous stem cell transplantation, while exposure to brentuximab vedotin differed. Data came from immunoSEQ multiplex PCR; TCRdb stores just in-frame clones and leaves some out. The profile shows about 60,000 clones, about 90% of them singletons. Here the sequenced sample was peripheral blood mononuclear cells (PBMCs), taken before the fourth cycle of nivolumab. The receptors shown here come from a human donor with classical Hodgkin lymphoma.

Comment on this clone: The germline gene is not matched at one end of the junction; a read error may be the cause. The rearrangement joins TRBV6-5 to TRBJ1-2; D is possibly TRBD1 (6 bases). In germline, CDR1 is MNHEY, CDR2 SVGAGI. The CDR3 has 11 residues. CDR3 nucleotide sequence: TGTGCCAGCAGTCAAAGTTCAGGGGAGGTGTTC. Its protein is CASSQSSGEVF.

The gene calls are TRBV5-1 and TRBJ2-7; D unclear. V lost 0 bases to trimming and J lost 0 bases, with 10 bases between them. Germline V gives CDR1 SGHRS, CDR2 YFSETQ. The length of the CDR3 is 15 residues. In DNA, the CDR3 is TGCGCCAGCAGCTTGGGACCCAGCGTCTCCTACGAGCAGTACTTC. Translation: CASSLGPSVSYEQYF.

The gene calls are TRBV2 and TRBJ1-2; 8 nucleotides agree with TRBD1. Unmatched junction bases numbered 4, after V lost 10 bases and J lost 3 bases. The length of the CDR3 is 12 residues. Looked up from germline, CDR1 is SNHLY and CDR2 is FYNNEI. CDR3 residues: CATRTGHYGYTF. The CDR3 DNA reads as TGTGCCACCAGGACAGGGCACTATGGCTACACCTTC.

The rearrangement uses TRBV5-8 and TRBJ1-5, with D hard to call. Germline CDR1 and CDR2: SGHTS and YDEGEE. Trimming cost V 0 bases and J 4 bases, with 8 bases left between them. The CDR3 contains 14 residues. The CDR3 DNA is TGTGCCAGCAGCTTGGGCATAAGAAATCAGCCCCAGCATTTT. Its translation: CASSLGIRNQPQHF.

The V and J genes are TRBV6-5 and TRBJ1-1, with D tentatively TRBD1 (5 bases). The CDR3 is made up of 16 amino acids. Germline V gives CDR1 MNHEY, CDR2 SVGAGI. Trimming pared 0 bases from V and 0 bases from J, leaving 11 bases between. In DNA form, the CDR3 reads TGTGCCAGCAGTTACTCAAGACGGACATTGAACACTGAAGCTTTCTTT. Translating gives CASSYSRRTLNTEAFF.

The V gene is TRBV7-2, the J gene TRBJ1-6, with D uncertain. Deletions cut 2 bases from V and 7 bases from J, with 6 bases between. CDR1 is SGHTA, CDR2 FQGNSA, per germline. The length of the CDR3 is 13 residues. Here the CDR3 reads CASSLIRNSPLHF. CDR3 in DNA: TGTGCCAGCAGCTTAATCCGGAATTCACCCCTCCACTTT.

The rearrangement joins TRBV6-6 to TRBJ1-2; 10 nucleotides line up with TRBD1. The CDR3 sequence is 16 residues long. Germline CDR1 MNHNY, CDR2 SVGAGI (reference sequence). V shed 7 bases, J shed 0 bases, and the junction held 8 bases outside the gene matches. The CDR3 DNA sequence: TGTGCCAGCACTCCGACAGGGGGCGCATCTAACTATGGCTACACCTTC. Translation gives CASTPTGGASNYGYTF.

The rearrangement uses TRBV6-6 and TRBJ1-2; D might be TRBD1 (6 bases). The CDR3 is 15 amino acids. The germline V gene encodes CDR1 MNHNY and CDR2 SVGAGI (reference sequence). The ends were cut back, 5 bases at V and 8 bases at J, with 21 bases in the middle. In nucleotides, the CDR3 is TGTGCCAGCAGTGCCTCACCGGAGGGAGGGGGAGGCTACACCTTC. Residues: CASSASPEGGGGYTF.

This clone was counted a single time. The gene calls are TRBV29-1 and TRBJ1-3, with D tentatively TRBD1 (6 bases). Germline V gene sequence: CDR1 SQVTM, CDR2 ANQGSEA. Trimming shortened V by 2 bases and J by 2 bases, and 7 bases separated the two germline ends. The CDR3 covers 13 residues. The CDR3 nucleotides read TGCAGCGTTGAACGGACAGCTGGAAACACCATATATTTT. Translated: CSVERTAGNTIYF.

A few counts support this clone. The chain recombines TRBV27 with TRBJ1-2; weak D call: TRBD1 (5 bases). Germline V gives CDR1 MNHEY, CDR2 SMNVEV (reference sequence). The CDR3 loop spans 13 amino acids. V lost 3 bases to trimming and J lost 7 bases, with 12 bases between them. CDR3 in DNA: TGTGCCAGCAGTTTGGACATCATAGGTGGCTACACCTTC. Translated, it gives CASSLDIIGGYTF.

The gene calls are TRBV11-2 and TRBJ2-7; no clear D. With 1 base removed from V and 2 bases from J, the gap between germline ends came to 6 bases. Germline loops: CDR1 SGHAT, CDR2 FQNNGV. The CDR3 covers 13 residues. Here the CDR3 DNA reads TGTGCCAGCAGCTTAGCGGACCCCTACGAGCAGTACTTC. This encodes CASSLADPYEQYF.

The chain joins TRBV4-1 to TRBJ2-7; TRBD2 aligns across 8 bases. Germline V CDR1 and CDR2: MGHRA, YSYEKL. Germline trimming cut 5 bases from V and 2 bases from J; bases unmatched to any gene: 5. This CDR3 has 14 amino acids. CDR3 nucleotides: TGCGCCAGCAGCAAGAGCGGGGGCCCCTACGAGCAGTACTTC. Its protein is CASSKSGGPYEQYF.

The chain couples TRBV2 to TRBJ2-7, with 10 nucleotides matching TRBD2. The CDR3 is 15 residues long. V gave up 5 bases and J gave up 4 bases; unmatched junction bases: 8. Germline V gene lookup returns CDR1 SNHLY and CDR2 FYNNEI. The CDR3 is CASSSERGGGYEQYF. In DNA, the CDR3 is TGTGCCAGCAGTTCCGAGCGGGGGGGCGGATACGAGCAGTACTTC.

DNA for the CDR3: TGTGCCAGCAGTTACCGGGACAGGGTGAACACTGAAGCTTTCTTT. Encoded protein: CASSYRDRVNTEAFF. The rearrangement joins TRBV6-5 to TRBJ1-1; 9 nucleotides align to TRBD1. The CDR3 runs 15 residues. Trimming took 2 bases from V and 0 from J; bases not matched to a gene: 1. Germline V gene sequence: CDR1 MNHEY, CDR2 SVGAGI.

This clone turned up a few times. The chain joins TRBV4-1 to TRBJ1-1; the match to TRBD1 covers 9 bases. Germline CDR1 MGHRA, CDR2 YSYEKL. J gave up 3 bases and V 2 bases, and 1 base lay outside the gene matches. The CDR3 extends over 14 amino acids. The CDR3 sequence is CASSQTGGHTEAFF. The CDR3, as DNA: TGCGCCAGCAGCCAAACAGGGGGCCACACTGAAGCTTTCTTT.

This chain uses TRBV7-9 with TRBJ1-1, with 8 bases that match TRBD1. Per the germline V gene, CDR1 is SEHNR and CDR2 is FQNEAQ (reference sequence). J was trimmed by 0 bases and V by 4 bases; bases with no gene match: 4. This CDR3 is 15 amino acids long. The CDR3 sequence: CASSSGQGVNTEAFF. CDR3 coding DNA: TGTGCCAGCAGCTCAGGACAGGGAGTGAACACTGAAGCTTTCTTT.

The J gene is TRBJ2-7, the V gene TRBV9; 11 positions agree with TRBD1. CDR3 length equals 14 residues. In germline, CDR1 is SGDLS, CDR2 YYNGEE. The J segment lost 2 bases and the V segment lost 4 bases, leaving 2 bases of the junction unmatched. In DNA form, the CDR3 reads TGTGCCAGCAGCCCGGGACAGGGGGCCTACGAGCAGTACTTC. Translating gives CASSPGQGAYEQYF.

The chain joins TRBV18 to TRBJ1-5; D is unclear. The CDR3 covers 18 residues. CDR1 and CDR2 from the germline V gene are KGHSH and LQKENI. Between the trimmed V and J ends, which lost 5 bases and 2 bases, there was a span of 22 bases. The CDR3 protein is CASSEVLLGRGGNQPQHF. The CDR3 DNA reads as TGTGCCAGCTCAGAGGTCTTACTAGGGCGCGGGGGCAATCAGCCCCAGCATTTT.

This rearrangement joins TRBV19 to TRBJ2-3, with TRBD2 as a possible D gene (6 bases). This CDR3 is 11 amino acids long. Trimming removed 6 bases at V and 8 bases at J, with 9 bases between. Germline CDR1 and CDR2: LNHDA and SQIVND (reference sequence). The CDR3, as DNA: TGTGCCAGTAGCAACGGGGGTACGCAGTATTTT. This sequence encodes CASSNGGTQYF.

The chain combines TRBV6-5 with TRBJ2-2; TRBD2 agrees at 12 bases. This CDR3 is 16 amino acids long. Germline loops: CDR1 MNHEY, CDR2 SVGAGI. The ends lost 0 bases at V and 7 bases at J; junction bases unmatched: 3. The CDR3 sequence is CASSYSTSGGLGELFF. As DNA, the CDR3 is TGTGCCAGCAGTTACTCGACTAGCGGGGGTCTCGGGGAGCTGTTTTTT.

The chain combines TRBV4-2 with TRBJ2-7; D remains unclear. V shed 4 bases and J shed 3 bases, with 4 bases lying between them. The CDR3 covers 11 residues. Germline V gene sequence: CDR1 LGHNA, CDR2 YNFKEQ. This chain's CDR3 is CASSPGYEQYF. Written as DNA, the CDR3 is TGTGCCAGCAGCCCGGGCTACGAGCAGTACTTC.

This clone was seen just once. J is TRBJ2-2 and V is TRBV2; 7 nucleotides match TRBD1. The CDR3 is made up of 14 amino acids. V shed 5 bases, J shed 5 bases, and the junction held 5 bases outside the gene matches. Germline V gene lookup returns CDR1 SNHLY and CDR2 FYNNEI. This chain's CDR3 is CASSSTGVTGELFF. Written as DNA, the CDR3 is TGTGCCAGCAGTAGTACAGGGGTGACCGGGGAGCTGTTTTTT.

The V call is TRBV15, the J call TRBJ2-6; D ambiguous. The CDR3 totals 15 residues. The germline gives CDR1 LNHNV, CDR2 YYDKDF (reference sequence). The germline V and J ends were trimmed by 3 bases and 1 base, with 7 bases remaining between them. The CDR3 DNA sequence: TGTGCCACCAGCAGGGATCTTTCTGGGGCCAACGTCCTGACTTTC. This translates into CATSRDLSGANVLTF.

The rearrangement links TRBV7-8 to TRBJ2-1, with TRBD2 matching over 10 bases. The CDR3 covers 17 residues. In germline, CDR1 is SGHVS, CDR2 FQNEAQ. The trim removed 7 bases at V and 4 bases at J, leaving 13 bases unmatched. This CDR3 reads CASTVTRWTSGYNEQFF. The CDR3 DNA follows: TGTGCCAGCACCGTTACGAGGTGGACTAGCGGTTACAATGAGCAGTTCTTC.

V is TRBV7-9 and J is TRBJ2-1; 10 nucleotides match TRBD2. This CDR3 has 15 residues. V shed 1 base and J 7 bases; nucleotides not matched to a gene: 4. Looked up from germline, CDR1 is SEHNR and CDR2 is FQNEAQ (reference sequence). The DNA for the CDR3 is TGTGCCAGCAGCTTAGGAGCGGGGGGGCCGAATGAGCAGTTCTTC. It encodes CASSLGAGGPNEQFF.

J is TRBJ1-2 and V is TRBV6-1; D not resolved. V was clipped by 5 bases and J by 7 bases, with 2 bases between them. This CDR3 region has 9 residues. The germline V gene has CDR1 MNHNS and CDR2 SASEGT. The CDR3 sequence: CASSSGYTF. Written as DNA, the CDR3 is TGTGCCAGCAGTTCTGGCTACACCTTC.

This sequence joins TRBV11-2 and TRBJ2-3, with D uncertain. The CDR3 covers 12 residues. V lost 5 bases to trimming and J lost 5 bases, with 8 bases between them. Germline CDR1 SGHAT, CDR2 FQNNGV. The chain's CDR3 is CASSLTLDTQYF. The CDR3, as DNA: TGTGCCAGCAGCCTTACACTAGATACGCAGTATTTT. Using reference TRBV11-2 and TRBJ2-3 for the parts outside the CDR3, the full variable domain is EAGVAQSPRYKIIEKRQSVAFWCNPISGHATLYWYQQILGQGPKLLIQFQNNGVVDDSQLPKDRFSAERLKGVDSTLKIQPAKLEDSAVYLCASSLTLDTQYFGPGTRLTVL.